The 16 T cell receptor beta chains below all came from one sample that was sequenced in a study of response to subunit inactivated influenza vaccine. TCRdb fed the RT-PCR reads into MiXCR, producing one record per CDR3 protein. The sample contains 450,000 to 700,000 distinct CDR3 sequences, 12% to 15% of which appear only once. Sample: PBMCs from blood, taken 11 to 12 days after vaccination. The receptors derive from a man aged 45-60 years who received an inactivated influenza vaccine.

This clonotype has only a few counts. The genes are TRBV10-3 and TRBJ2-3, with unresolved D. Germline values: CDR1 ENHRY, CDR2 SYGVKD. V lost 6 bases and J 0 bases, leaving 16 bases between the germline ends. The CDR3 is made up of 16 amino acids. The CDR3: CAISSQPDISTDTQYF. CDR3 DNA sequence: TGTGCCATCAGCTCCCAACCCGACATCAGCACAGATACGCAGTATTTT.

V usage is TRBV5-1 and J usage is TRBJ2-1; TRBD2 aligns across 9 bases. Unmatched junction bases numbered 6, after V lost 1 base and J lost 1 base. Germline loops: CDR1 SGHRS, CDR2 YFSETQ. There are 17 residues in the CDR3. CDR3: CASSLLFSGSSYNEQFF. The CDR3 DNA reads as TGCGCCAGCAGCTTGCTCTTTAGCGGGAGTTCCTACAATGAGCAGTTCTTC. Full variable domain (rest looked up from reference TRBV5-1 and TRBJ2-1): KAGVTQTPRYLIKTRGQQVTLSCSPISGHRSVSWYQQTPGQGLQFLFEYFSETQRNKGNFPGRFSGRQFSNSRSEMNVSTLELGDSALYLCASSLLFSGSSYNEQFFGPGTRLTVL.

This clonotype was counted ten times or more. The CDR3 sequence: CASSWGPTTDTQYF. The CDR3 region has the DNA TGTGCCAGCAGCTGGGGCCCGACCACAGATACGCAGTATTTT. The chain couples TRBV5-6 to TRBJ2-3; a weak D match, TRBD1 (5 bases). CDR3 length equals 14 residues. The V gene's germline CDR1 is SGHDT and CDR2 YYEEEE. V was trimmed by 3 bases and J by 2 bases, leaving 10 bases between them.

This clonotype was picked up many times. This chain links TRBV12-3 or TRBV12-4 with TRBJ2-6; no reliable D call. V was shortened by 5 bases and J by 0 bases, with 2 bases between the two germline ends. The CDR3 runs 13 residues. The CDR3: CASSTSGANVLTF. CDR3 DNA: TGTGCCAGCAGTACCTCTGGGGCCAACGTCCTGACTTTC.

In its sample, this clonotype was seen a few times. This chain joins TRBV11-3 and TRBJ2-1, with D possibly TRBD2 on 6 matching bases. The CDR3 covers 13 residues. Germline-derived CDR1 and CDR2 are SGHNT and YENEEA. The V gene lost 2 bases and the J gene lost 8 bases, with 10 bases spanning the gap. The CDR3 DNA reads as TGTGCCAGCAGCTTAAATCCGGGAGATGAGCAGTTCTTC. Its protein is CASSLNPGDEQFF.

This clonotype showed up just once. This chain uses TRBV11-2 with TRBJ2-6; D remains ambiguous. Germline CDR1 is SGHAT and CDR2 is FQNNGV. V lost 2 bases, J lost 0 bases, and 11 bases lay in between. The CDR3 covers 17 residues. CDR3 DNA sequence: TGTGCCAGCAGCTTAAGGCACCCCCTCTCTGGGGCCAACGTCCTGACTTTC. Protein product: CASSLRHPLSGANVLTF.

This clonotype was recorded a few times. V gene TRBV27 combines with J gene TRBJ2-2; D tentatively reads TRBD1 or TRBD2 (7 bases each). Germline V gene sequence: CDR1 MNHEY, CDR2 SMNVEV (reference sequence). The CDR3 runs to 13 residues. Trimming cost V 8 bases and J 6 bases, with 13 bases left between them. The CDR3 loop is CASAQGGAGELFF. CDR3 DNA sequence: TGTGCCAGCGCCCAGGGGGGGGCCGGGGAGCTGTTTTTT.

This clonotype appeared a few times. The chain carries TRBV20-1 and TRBJ2-7; 9 bases are a match to TRBD1. J gave up 6 bases and V 2 bases, and 5 bases lay outside the gene matches. CDR3 length equals 13 residues. Germline assignment: CDR1 DFQATT and CDR2 SNEGSKA (reference sequence). The CDR3 is CSARPPTGGEQYF. In DNA, the CDR3 is TGCAGTGCTAGACCTCCGACAGGGGGCGAGCAGTACTTC.

This clonotype showed up many times. CDR3 DNA sequence: TGTGCCAGCACCGGACACCGTAGTCGGAACAGATTGAACACTGAAGCTTTCTTT. Its protein is CASTGHRSRNRLNTEAFF. The rearrangement joins TRBV11-1 to TRBJ1-1; possible D gene TRBD1, 5 bases. Germline-derived CDR1 and CDR2 are SGHAT and FQDESV (reference sequence). Between the trimmed V and J ends, which lost 7 bases and 0 bases, there was a span of 24 bases. The CDR3 runs to 18 residues.

This clonotype was seen a few times. The V call is TRBV5-1, the J call TRBJ2-1, with TRBD2 matching 16 bases. Germline V gene sequence: CDR1 SGHRS, CDR2 YFSETQ. The ends lost 3 bases at V and 7 bases at J; junction bases unmatched: 4. The CDR3 has 16 amino acids. CDR3: CASSSQGLAGGNEQFF. CDR3 coding DNA: TGCGCCAGCAGCTCCCAGGGACTAGCGGGGGGGAATGAGCAGTTCTTC.

V gene TRBV29-1 combines with J gene TRBJ2-2; no clear D gene. Germline V gene sequence: CDR1 SQVTM, CDR2 ANQGSEA. This CDR3 has 13 amino acids. Trimming took off 4 bases at V and 7 bases at J, with 13 bases between the two ends. CDR3 loop: CSVGSGPGGELFF. The CDR3 coding sequence is TGCAGCGTTGGATCAGGCCCAGGCGGGGAGCTGTTTTTT.

This chain joins TRBV5-1 and TRBJ2-7; D possibly corresponds to TRBD1 (5 bases). This CDR3 is 14 amino acids long. Trimming left V 4 bases short and J 5 bases short, with 16 bases between. Germline loops: CDR1 SGHRS, CDR2 YFSETQ. Here the CDR3 DNA reads TGCGCCAGCAGCCAACAGGACCCTACAGACGAGCAGTACTTC. Protein sequence: CASSQQDPTDEQYF.

This clonotype was counted a few times. V usage is TRBV9 and J usage is TRBJ1-2; maybe TRBD1 (5 bases). Germline CDR1 SGDLS, CDR2 YYNGEE. Trimming removed 0 bases at V and 11 bases at J, with 11 bases between. The CDR3 is 12 residues long. CDR3 coding DNA: TGTGCCAGCAGCGTAGTACGGGACCGGTACACCTTC. Amino acids: CASSVVRDRYTF.

J is TRBJ2-6 and V is TRBV25-1; possibly TRBD1 for D (5 bases). Germline CDR1 reads MGHDK; CDR2 reads SYGVNS. V gave up 0 bases and J gave up 1 base, with 10 bases separating them. CDR3 size: 17 residues. The CDR3 region has the DNA TGTGCCAGCAGTGAATATCGACAGACTTCTGGGGCCAACGTCCTGACTTTC. Translating gives CASSEYRQTSGANVLTF.

This clonotype was observed many times. The chain couples TRBV4-3 to TRBJ2-7, with TRBD2 matching 10 bases. The germline V gene encodes CDR1 LGHNA and CDR2 YSLEER. The CDR3 spans 16 residues. V lost 6 bases to trimming and J lost 4 bases; unmatched junction nucleotides: 12. CDR3 residues: CASSLSGASGRYEQYF. The CDR3 DNA reads as TGCGCCAGCAGTCTGAGCGGGGCTAGCGGGAGATACGAGCAGTACTTC.

The V and J genes are TRBV24-1 and TRBJ2-3; perhaps D is TRBD1 or TRBD2 (5 bases each). Trimming cost V 2 bases and J 5 bases, with 7 bases left between them. CDR1 and CDR2 from the germline V gene are KGHDR and SFDVKD. The CDR3 covers 13 residues. CDR3 DNA sequence: TGTGCCACCAGTGATTCTGGGGGAGATACGCAGTATTTT. It yields the protein CATSDSGGDTQYF.